These 19 T cell receptor beta chains share one sample of origin, sequenced in a study of blood T cell repertoires in COVID-19 (dated by TCRdb to 2018 to 2020). The library was prepared using the immunoSEQ multiplex PCR assay. TCRdb took this table from immuneACCESS and kept in-frame rearrangements with V and J called. Such tables lack part of the clones; where checked against another copy, unresolved V genes explain under half of the gap, and the rest is unexplained. Across this sample there are approximately 350,000 clones, with around 88% seen only once. Together, the top ten hold 2.5% to 3% of the sample. The source material was peripheral blood. These receptors originate from a man younger than 40 with active or convalescent COVID-19.

The chain has TRBV24-1 and TRBJ2-3, with D possibly TRBD1 on 6 matching bases. CDR1 KGHDR and CDR2 SFDVKD come from the germline V gene. Trimming removed 3 bases at V and 1 base at J, with 13 bases between. This CDR3 is 16 amino acids long. Written as DNA, the CDR3 is TGTGCCACCAGTGATCCTACAGGGACCCGCACAGATACGCAGTATTTT. Its translation is CATSDPTGTRTDTQYF.

The rearrangement links TRBV24-1 to TRBJ2-1; 8 nucleotides align to TRBD2. The germline gives CDR1 KGHDR, CDR2 SFDVKD. The junction had 3 bases not matched to a gene; V was cut back by 4 bases and J by 8 bases. This CDR3 spans 13 amino acids. DNA of the CDR3: TGTGCCACCAGTGACCCGGGGGGGGATGAGCAGTTCTTC. Amino acid sequence: CATSDPGGDEQFF.

The chain employs TRBV7-2 and TRBJ1-5, with D perhaps TRBD1 (5 bases). The germline gives CDR1 SGHTA, CDR2 FQGNSA. V was trimmed by 5 bases and J by 8 bases, leaving 13 bases between them. The CDR3 totals 13 residues. This CDR3 is CASSPQGWEPQHF. CDR3 bases: TGTGCCAGCAGCCCCCAGGGTTGGGAGCCCCAGCATTTT.

This chain uses TRBV15 with TRBJ1-6; D gene ambiguous. Trimming stripped 0 bases from V and 0 bases from J, with 9 bases between. Germline-derived CDR1 and CDR2 are LNHNV and YYDKDF (reference sequence). The CDR3 length is 17 residues. CDR3 loop: CATSRDNPSSYNSPLHF. CDR3 DNA sequence: TGTGCCACCAGCAGAGATAACCCGAGCTCCTATAATTCACCCCTCCACTTT.

V and J are TRBV5-6 and TRBJ1-2; tentatively, D is TRBD1 (6 bases). The CDR3 is 16 residues long. Deletions cut 5 bases from V and 3 bases from J, with 20 bases between. Germline CDR1 is SGHDT and CDR2 is YYEEEE. The CDR3 coding sequence is TGTGCCAGCAGTCAAGACAGGTTGGGGATCTACTATGGCTACACCTTC. Residues: CASSQDRLGIYYGYTF.

This chain connects TRBV29-1 to TRBJ1-1, with no clear D. Germline loops: CDR1 SQVTM, CDR2 ANQGSEA. V lost 2 bases to trimming and J lost 10 bases, with 8 bases between them. The CDR3 consists of 10 residues. The CDR3 here is CSVEWSGAFF. The CDR3 bases are TGCAGCGTTGAATGGTCGGGAGCTTTCTTT.

This clone was recorded once. The rearrangement links TRBV11-2 to TRBJ2-7, with D unclear. The length of the CDR3 is 14 residues. Trimming shortened V by 5 bases and J by 3 bases, and 14 bases separated the two germline ends. Germline CDR1 and CDR2: SGHAT and FQNNGV. CDR3 region: CASSPNLSVYEQYF. Here the CDR3 DNA reads TGTGCCAGCAGCCCAAATCTCAGTGTCTACGAGCAGTACTTC. Complete variable domain (other parts from reference TRBV11-2 and TRBJ2-7): EAGVAQSPRYKIIEKRQSVAFWCNPISGHATLYWYQQILGQGPKLLIQFQNNGVVDDSQLPKDRFSAERLKGVDSTLKIQPAKLEDSAVYLCASSPNLSVYEQYFGPGTRLTVT.

The chain joins TRBV14 to TRBJ2-3; 8 positions match TRBD2. This CDR3 spans 16 amino acids. Germline V gene lookup returns CDR1 SGHDN and CDR2 FVKESK. The V and J ends lost 0 bases and 3 bases, in that order; junction bases with no gene match: 5. In DNA, the CDR3 is TGTGCCAGCAGCCAAGAGAGGGCTAGCGGGACAGATACGCAGTATTTT. It yields the protein CASSQERASGTDTQYF.

The gene calls are TRBV6-6 and TRBJ2-7; D is perhaps TRBD1 (6 bases). CDR1 and CDR2 from the germline V gene are MNHNY and SVGAGI (reference sequence). This CDR3 comprises 12 residues. Deletions cut 10 bases from V and 6 bases from J, with 16 bases between. CDR3 amino acids: CATSTGSVEQYF. Here the CDR3 DNA reads TGTGCCACTTCTACAGGGTCCGTCGAGCAGTACTTC.

The gene calls are TRBV19 and TRBJ1-4; D remains unclear. V lost 6 bases to trimming and J lost 6 bases, with 20 bases between them. CDR1 and CDR2 from the germline V gene are LNHDA and SQIVND (reference sequence). This CDR3 has 16 amino acids. The CDR3 DNA reads as TGTGCCAGTAGCCCCCTCGTAGGCGTGGGAGATGAAAAACTGTTTTTT. Translating gives CASSPLVGVGDEKLFF.

The rearrangement uses TRBV9 and TRBJ2-3, with D possibly TRBD2 on 5 matching bases. Germline CDR1 reads SGDLS; CDR2 reads YYNGEE. CDR3 length equals 14 residues. The V end was cut by 3 bases, the J end by 8 bases, with 16 bases between. Written as DNA, the CDR3 is TGTGCCAGCAGCGACGAGCCGGAGAGGGCTACGCAGTATTTT. Its translation is CASSDEPERATQYF.

The chain has TRBV5-4 and TRBJ2-7; the match to TRBD2 covers 12 bases. The J segment lost 0 bases and the V segment lost 4 bases, leaving 5 bases of the junction unmatched. The CDR3 runs 16 residues. The germline gives CDR1 SGHNT, CDR2 YYREEE (reference sequence). Here the CDR3 reads CASSGGLAGISYEQYF. CDR3 DNA sequence: TGTGCCAGCAGCGGGGGACTAGCGGGCATCTCCTACGAGCAGTACTTC.

As for this clone: Other DNA sequences in the same sample also yield this CDR3. The chain joins TRBV4-3 to TRBJ2-6; the D gene is possibly TRBD2 (5 bases). Trimming took off 0 bases at V and 2 bases at J, with 8 bases between the two ends. Germline lookup yields CDR1 LGHNA and CDR2 YSLEER. The length of the CDR3 is 16 residues. The CDR3 loop is CASSQDEGAGANVLTF. The CDR3 DNA sequence: TGCGCCAGCAGCCAAGATGAGGGAGCTGGGGCCAACGTCCTGACTTTC.

The chain joins TRBV10-3 to TRBJ2-3; 7 nucleotides agree with TRBD2. Germline assignment: CDR1 ENHRY and CDR2 SYGVKD. The V and J ends lost 2 bases and 0 bases, in that order; junction bases with no gene match: 8. The length of the CDR3 is 17 residues. CDR3 in DNA: TGTGCCATCAGTGAGCTTACGGAAGCGGGGAGCACAGATACGCAGTATTTT. Its protein product is CAISELTEAGSTDTQYF.

The rearrangement uses TRBV6-5 and TRBJ1-1; a weak D match, TRBD1 (6 bases). Germline V gene lookup returns CDR1 MNHEY and CDR2 SVGAGI. The V end was cut by 4 bases, the J end by 8 bases, with 11 bases between. This CDR3 has 12 residues. The CDR3 spells CASSSFDREAFF. Written as DNA, the CDR3 is TGTGCCAGCAGTTCCTTTGACAGGGAAGCTTTCTTT.

The chain couples TRBV28 to TRBJ2-1, with 7 positions matching TRBD2. V dropped 5 bases and J dropped 6; count of bases not matched to a gene: 13. This CDR3 region has 16 residues. CDR1 is MDHEN, CDR2 SYDVKM, per germline. The CDR3 loop is CASSIILAGVTNEQFF. In nucleotides, the CDR3 is TGTGCCAGCAGTATTATTCTCGCGGGAGTGACCAATGAGCAGTTCTTC.

The chain has TRBV9 and TRBJ1-1, with 7 bases matching TRBD1. CDR3 size: 15 residues. The V segment lost 0 bases and the J segment 5 bases; nucleotides outside the gene matches: 7. Germline V gene data show CDR1 as SGDLS and CDR2 as YYNGEE. The CDR3 DNA follows: TGTGCCAGCAGCGTAGGACAGGGAGGACAAACTGAAGCTTTCTTT. Translated, it gives CASSVGQGGQTEAFF.

The rearrangement uses TRBV12-5 and TRBJ2-1; 9 bases map to TRBD1. CDR1 is LGHNT and CDR2 is FRNRAP in the germline V gene. Trimming at V came to 3 bases and at J to 4 bases, leaving 7 bases not matched to a gene. This CDR3 has 16 residues. The CDR3 bases are TGTGCTAGTGGTTTATTACAGGGGGCGAGTTACAATGAGCAGTTCTTC. Encoded protein: CASGLLQGASYNEQFF.

The V gene is TRBV6-6, the J gene TRBJ2-5; D is possibly TRBD1 (5 bases). The ends were cut back, 6 bases at V and 2 bases at J, with 13 bases in the middle. CDR3 size: 14 residues. The germline V gene encodes CDR1 MNHNY and CDR2 SVGAGI (reference sequence). The CDR3 DNA sequence: TGTGCCAGCAGGAAAACGCGACAGCAAGAGACCCAGTACTTC. Translating gives CASRKTRQQETQYF.